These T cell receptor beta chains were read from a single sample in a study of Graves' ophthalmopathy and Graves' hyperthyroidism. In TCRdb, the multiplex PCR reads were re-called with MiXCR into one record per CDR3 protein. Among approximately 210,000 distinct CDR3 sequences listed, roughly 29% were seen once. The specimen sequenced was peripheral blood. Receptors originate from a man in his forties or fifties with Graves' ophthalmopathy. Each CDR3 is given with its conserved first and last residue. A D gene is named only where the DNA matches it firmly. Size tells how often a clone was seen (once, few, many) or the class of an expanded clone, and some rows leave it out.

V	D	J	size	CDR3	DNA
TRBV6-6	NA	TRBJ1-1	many	CASSKGGGNTEAFF	TGTGCCAGCTCCAAGGGTGGAGGGAACACTGAAGCTTTCTTT
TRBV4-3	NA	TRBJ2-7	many	CASSQDLLNEQYF	TGCGCCAGCAGCCAGGACCTCCTAAACGAGCAGTACTTC
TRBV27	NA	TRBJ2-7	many	CASMSASYEQYF	TGTGCCAGCATGAGCGCGTCCTACGAGCAGTACTTC
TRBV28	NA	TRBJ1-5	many	CAVGGVQPQHF	TGTGCCGTTGGGGGGGTGCAGCCCCAGCATTTT
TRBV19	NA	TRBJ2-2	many	CASSIGGASLSTGELFF	TGTGCCAGTAGTATAGGTGGCGCGAGTCTTAGCACCGGGGAGCTGTTTTTT
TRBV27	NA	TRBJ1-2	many	CASSLGMAYWEGYTF	TGTGCCAGCAGTTTGGGGATGGCATATTGGGAGGGCTACACCTTC
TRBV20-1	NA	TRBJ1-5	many	CSARDLGQPQHF	TGCAGTGCTAGAGATCTAGGTCAGCCCCAGCATTTT
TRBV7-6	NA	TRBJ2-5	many	CASSARWASQETQYF	TGTGCCAGCAGCGCTCGGTGGGCGTCTCAAGAGACCCAGTACTTC
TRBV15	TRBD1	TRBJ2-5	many	CATSRDRGTGQETQYF	TGTGCCACCAGCAGAGATAGGGGGACAGGCCAAGAGACCCAGTACTTC
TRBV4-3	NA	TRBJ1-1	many	CASSHADGNTEAFF	TGCGCCAGCAGCCACGCGGACGGGAACACTGAAGCTTTCTTT
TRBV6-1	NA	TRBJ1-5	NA	CASSEGGGYQPQHF	TGTGCCAGCAGTGAGGGAGGCGGTTATCAGCCCCAGCATTTT
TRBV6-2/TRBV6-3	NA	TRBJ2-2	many	CASITVLDTGELFF	TGTGCCAGCATCACGGTCCTAGACACCGGGGAGCTGTTTTTT
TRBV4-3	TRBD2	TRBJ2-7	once	CASSRGLAEYPYEQYF	TGCGCCAGCAGCCGGGGACTAGCGGAATACCCCTACGAGCAGTACTTC
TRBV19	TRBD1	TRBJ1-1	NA	CASNGGDSGTEAFF	TGTGCCAGTAATGGGGGGGACAGTGGCACTGAAGCTTTCTTT
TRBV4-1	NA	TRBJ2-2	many	CASENRGGTPHTGELFF	TGCGCCAGCGAGAACAGAGGGGGGACACCTCACACCGGGGAGCTGTTTTTT
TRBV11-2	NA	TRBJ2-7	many	CASSSFPENF	TGTGCCAGCAGCTCCTTCCCCGAGAACTTC
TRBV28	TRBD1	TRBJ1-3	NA	CASSRTGENTIYF	TGTGCCAGCAGTCGGACAGGGGAAAACACCATATATTTT
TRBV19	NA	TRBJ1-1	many	CASSITISRGENTEAFF	TGTGCCAGTAGTATAACCATCTCACGGGGTGAAAACACTGAAGCTTTCTTT
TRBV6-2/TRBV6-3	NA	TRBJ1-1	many	CASQIGGSWATEAFF	TGTGCCAGCCAAATCGGGGGGAGCTGGGCCACTGAAGCTTTCTTT
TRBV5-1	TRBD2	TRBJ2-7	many	CASSPSGTSGRPRF	TGCGCCAGCAGCCCTTCCGGGACTAGCGGGAGGCCGAGATTC
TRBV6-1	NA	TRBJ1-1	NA	CASSEQGYTEAFF	TGTGCCAGCAGCGAACAGGGATACACTGAAGCTTTCTTT
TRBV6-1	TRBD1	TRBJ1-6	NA	CASSPWTGRDSPLHF	TGTGCCAGCAGCCCGTGGACAGGGCGGGATTCACCCCTCCACTTT
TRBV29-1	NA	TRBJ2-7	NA	CSVAHTRRAWGYEQYF	TGCAGCGTTGCCCATACAAGGAGGGCCTGGGGGTACGAGCAGTACTTC
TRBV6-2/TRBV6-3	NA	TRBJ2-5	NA	CASSYRWTVELAEQETQYF	TGTGCCAGCAGTTACAGATGGACTGTAGAATTAGCAGAACAAGAGACCCAGTACTTC
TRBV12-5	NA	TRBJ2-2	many	CASGLGGRTGELFF	TGTGCTAGTGGTTTGGGTGGGCGGACCGGGGAGCTGTTTTTT
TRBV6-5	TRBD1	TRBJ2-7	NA	CASSWPGQSDEQYF	TGTGCCAGCAGTTGGCCGGGACAGTCGGACGAGCAGTACTTC
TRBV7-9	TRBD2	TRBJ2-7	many	CASSSQLAGGSYEQYF	TGTGCCAGCAGCTCACAACTAGCGGGAGGGTCCTACGAGCAGTACTTC
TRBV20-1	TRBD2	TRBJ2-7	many	CSASTTSGRGGGYEQYF	TGCAGTGCTAGTACTACTAGCGGGAGAGGAGGGGGGTACGAGCAGTACTTC
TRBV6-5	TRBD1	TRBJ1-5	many	CASSFEDRTTQPQHF	TGTGCCAGCAGCTTCGAGGACAGGACAACGCAGCCCCAGCATTTT
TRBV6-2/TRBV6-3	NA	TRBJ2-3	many	CASSAYTDTQYF	TGTGCCAGCAGTGCCTACACAGATACGCAGTATTTT
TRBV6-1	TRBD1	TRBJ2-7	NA	CASSQNRGPEQYF	TGTGCCAGCAGTCAGAACAGGGGGCCCGAGCAGTACTTC
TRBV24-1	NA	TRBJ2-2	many	CATSDTGAGTNTGELFF	TGTGCCACCAGTGATACCGGGGCCGGAACGAACACCGGGGAGCTGTTTTTT
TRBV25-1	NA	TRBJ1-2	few	CASSGRNYGYTF	TGTGCCAGCAGTGGGCGGAACTATGGCTACACCTTC
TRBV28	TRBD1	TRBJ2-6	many	CASSSRGRGGANVLTF	TGTGCCAGCAGTTCCAGGGGGCGAGGTGGGGCCAACGTCCTGACTTTC
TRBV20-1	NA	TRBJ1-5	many	CSASGQVGNQPQHF	TGCAGTGCTAGCGGCCAGGTCGGCAATCAGCCCCAGCATTTT
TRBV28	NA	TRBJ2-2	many	CASRMGGLNTGELFF	TGTGCCAGCAGGATGGGGGGGCTGAACACCGGGGAGCTGTTTTTT
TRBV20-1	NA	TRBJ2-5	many	CSARGLSEETQYF	TGCAGTGCTAGAGGCCTATCAGAAGAGACCCAGTACTTC
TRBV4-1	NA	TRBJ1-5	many	CASSQEVPGTSNQPQHF	TGCGCCAGCAGCCAAGAAGTCCCGGGAACTAGCAATCAGCCCCAGCATTTT
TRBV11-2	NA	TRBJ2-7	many	CASSLGGQTYYEQYF	TGTGCCAGCAGCTTAGGGGGCCAGACCTACTACGAGCAGTACTTC
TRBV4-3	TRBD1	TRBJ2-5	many	CASSQEPRGETQYF	TGCGCCAGCAGCCAAGAGCCCAGGGGGGAGACCCAGTACTTC
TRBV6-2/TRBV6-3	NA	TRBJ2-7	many	CASSRDNYEQYF	TGTGCCAGCAGCCGGGACAACTACGAGCAGTACTTC
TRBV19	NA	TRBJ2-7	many	CASSIPGPYEQYF	TGTGCCAGTAGTATTCCCGGTCCCTACGAGCAGTACTTC